The source of this T cell receptor (beta chain) is a study of response to subunit inactivated influenza vaccine. Study conclusions and caveats: Only a handful of new T cells, the authors suggested, are recruited with each seasonal influenza vaccination.

TCRdb called the RT-PCR reads again in MiXCR, with one record for every CDR3 protein. The sample yields 450,000 to 550,000 distinct CDR3 sequences, roughly 23% seen once. This clonotype was detected many times. The antigen is not known. In germline, CDR1 is SEHNR, CDR2 FQNEAQ (reference sequence). The V end was cut by 10 bases, the J end by 7 bases, with 20 bases between. The CDR3 spans 14 residues. The sequencing used CD4+ T cells sorted from PBMCs, collected about 5 days after vaccination. The rearrangement links TRBV7-9 to TRBJ1-3, with D possibly matching TRBD1 (5 bases). The sequence came from a man aged 45-65 years who received an inactivated influenza vaccine. The CDR3 sequence: CATSYRPSGNTIYF. The DNA of the CDR3 is TGTGCCACGTCTTACAGGCCCTCGGGGAACACCATATATTTT. The complete variable domain, with remaining parts taken from reference TRBV7-9 and TRBJ1-3, reads DTGVSQNPRHKITKRGQNVTFRCDPISEHNRLYWYRQTLGQGPEFLTYFQNEAQLEKSRLLSDRFSAERPKGSFSTLEIQRTEQGDSAMYLCATSYRPSGNTIYFGEGSWLTVV.